Each of the 5 T cell receptor beta chains below was sequenced from the same sample in a study of T cell clonotyping in hematopoietic cell transplantation (dated by TCRdb to the early 2020s). Libraries were prepared through the immunoSEQ multiplex PCR assay. In its TCRdb copy, this immuneACCESS table keeps in-frame sequences only and misses some clones. Where compared with another copy, unresolved V genes explain less than half of these, and the others have no known cause. The sample profile shows tens of thousands of clones; 95% of them were found once. The top ten constitute under 0.95% of the sample. The sample consisted of peripheral blood mononuclear cells. All receptors come from a man aged 25 to 45 in good health. Some clones in this sample may be carry-over from other donors' samples.

The chain recombines TRBV5-4 with TRBJ2-7; 9 positions agree with TRBD1. The J segment lost 4 bases and the V segment lost 2 bases, leaving 16 bases of the junction unmatched. Germline V gives CDR1 SGHNT, CDR2 YYREEE (reference sequence). The CDR3 is 18 amino acids. The CDR3: CASSFTRGHAGQGYEQYF. CDR3 bases: TGTGCCAGCAGCTTCACTCGTGGGCATGCGGGACAGGGTTACGAGCAGTACTTC.

The V call is TRBV6-5, the J call TRBJ2-2; 7 bases map to TRBD2. The CDR3 covers 15 residues. CDR1 and CDR2 from the germline V gene are MNHEY and SVGAGI. With 0 bases clipped from V and 7 bases from J, the junction kept 5 bases outside the gene matches. The CDR3: CASSYSAGEGGELFF. The DNA for the CDR3 is TGTGCCAGCAGTTACTCGGCGGGGGAAGGCGGGGAGCTGTTTTTT.

This chain connects TRBV10-3 to TRBJ2-7; 7 bases line up with TRBD1. The CDR3 extends over 15 amino acids. Germline trimming cut 6 bases from V and 1 base from J; bases unmatched to any gene: 9. Looked up from germline, CDR1 is ENHRY and CDR2 is SYGVKD. CDR3 nucleotide sequence: TGTGCCATCAGCCCACGAGCGGACAGGTCCTACGAGCAGTACTTC. It codes for CAISPRADRSYEQYF.

This chain joins TRBV27 and TRBJ1-1; TRBD1 might be the D (6 bases). Germline CDR1 reads MNHEY; CDR2 reads SMNVEV (reference sequence). V shed 6 bases and J shed 2 bases, with 10 bases lying between them. The CDR3 is 13 amino acids. The DNA of the CDR3 is TGTGCCAGCAGGGACAGCGCTAACACTGAAGCTTTCTTT. Translated, it gives CASRDSANTEAFF.

The table lists this clone with a count of one. The V and J genes are TRBV19 and TRBJ1-2, with 7 bases fitting TRBD1. Germline V gene sequence: CDR1 LNHDA, CDR2 SQIVND (reference sequence). The CDR3 length is 13 residues. The junction had 10 bases not matched to a gene; V was cut back by 7 bases and J by 8 bases. CDR3 residues: CASIGTEAEGYTF. The CDR3 DNA reads TGTGCCAGTATCGGGACAGAAGCTGAAGGCTACACCTTC. Full variable domain (remainder filled in from reference TRBV19 and TRBJ1-2): DGGITQSPKYLFRKEGQNVTLSCEQNLNHDAMYWYRQDPGQGLRLIYYSQIVNDFQKGDIAEGYSVSREKKESFPLTVTSAQKNPTAFYLCASIGTEAEGYTFGSGTRLTVV.